The present T cell receptor (beta chain) was sequenced within a study of shared clonotypes between healthy human individuals. Study background: Per donor, three plates held CD4 naive cells, three held CD4 memory, two held CD8 naive and one held CD8 memory. General study points: Enrolling few donors narrowed the genetic and exposure-history diversity that was represented. Generation of non-shared clonotypes was less probable than generation of clonotypes shared by all four donors. Around 4.9% of naive CD4 clonotypes were shared across a handful of donors.

V lost 2 bases to trimming and J lost 2 bases, with 6 bases between them. The germline V gene has CDR1 KGHSH and CDR2 LQKENI. The CDR3 sequence is 13 residues long. On this clone itself: As yet, its antigen is unknown. The sample has other DNA sequences that encode this CDR3 too.

Sequenced by immunoSEQ multiplex PCR; TCRdb stores in-frame clones only, minus some. The table shows around 1.6 million clones, with about 98% occurring only once. Sequenced material: naive CD4+ T cells sorted from blood. Stated subset: CD45RA+ positively selected. This clonotype was obtained from a man aged 25-45 years in good health. J is TRBJ2-5 and V is TRBV18; D gene ambiguous. The chain's CDR3 is CASSPLQQETQYF. In DNA form, the CDR3 reads TGTGCCAGCTCACCATTACAACAAGAGACCCAGTACTTC.